The 27 T cell receptor beta chains in this list originate from one sample, sequenced in a study of CD8 T cells in Susac syndrome. After extraction with the RNeasy kit, about 0.45 to 1 ug of the RNA was reverse transcribed using random hexamers. TCRdb processed the immunoSEQ multiplex PCR reads anew with MiXCR; each CDR3 protein has one entry. The sample contains approximately 53,000 distinct CDR3 sequences, around 93% of which appear only once. Material for sequencing was CD8+ T cells from PBMCs. The receptor source for this set is a human donor with multiple sclerosis.

The chain carries TRBV28 and TRBJ1-2; 7 bases map to TRBD1. The CDR3 contains 15 residues. Germline lookup yields CDR1 MDHEN and CDR2 SYDVKM. The ends lost 4 bases at V and 3 bases at J; junction bases unmatched: 8. CDR3 nucleotide sequence: TGTGCCAGCAGTTCGCCGGGGCAGGGGGACTATGGCTACACCTTC. Translating it yields CASSSPGQGDYGYTF.

The chain recombines TRBV4-2 with TRBJ2-1, with TRBD2 matching over 13 bases. Germline values: CDR1 LGHNA, CDR2 YNFKEQ. The J segment lost 7 bases and the V segment lost 1 base, leaving 1 base of the junction unmatched. The CDR3 runs to 15 residues. CDR3 sequence (DNA): TGTGCCAGCAGCCAAGGGACTAGCGGGGGAAATGAGCAGTTCTTC. Translation: CASSQGTSGGNEQFF.

This clonotype showed up just a few times. The chain links TRBV19 to TRBJ2-1, with TRBD1 identical over 10 bases. The germline V gene encodes CDR1 LNHDA and CDR2 SQIVND (reference sequence). The CDR3 covers 15 residues. Trimming took 5 bases from V and 4 from J; bases not matched to a gene: 5. The CDR3 DNA reads as TGTGCCAGTAGTTCCGGGACAGGGGATTACAATGAGCAGTTCTTC. It translates to CASSSGTGDYNEQFF.

The CDR3 here is CASSPASGEISYEQYF. Here the CDR3 DNA reads TGTGCCAGCTCCCCGGCGAGCGGGGAAATCTCCTACGAGCAGTACTTC. The V and J genes are TRBV27 and TRBJ2-7; 7 bases line up with TRBD2. CDR3 length: 16 amino acids. In germline, CDR1 is MNHEY, CDR2 SMNVEV (reference sequence). Trimming removed 8 bases from V and 0 bases from J; junction bases left unmatched: 13.

The V gene is TRBV6-1, the J gene TRBJ2-5, with 10 bases aligning to TRBD2. V was clipped by 5 bases and J by 2 bases; unmatched bases: 5. The germline CDR1 and CDR2 sequences are MNHNS and SASEGT. The CDR3 has 15 amino acids. In DNA form, the CDR3 reads TGTGCCAGCAGTTCACTAGCGGGGTCTCAAGAGACCCAGTACTTC. Translation gives CASSSLAGSQETQYF.

The chain couples TRBV20-1 to TRBJ1-6; no definite D call. This CDR3 contains 17 residues. CDR1 DFQATT and CDR2 SNEGSKA come from the germline V gene (reference sequence). Deletions cut 0 bases from V and 0 bases from J, with 12 bases between. In DNA, the CDR3 is TGCAGTGCTAGAGATGACCCCTTTTCCTCCTATAATTCACCCCTCCACTTT. Translating gives CSARDDPFSSYNSPLHF.

The V call is TRBV12-3 or TRBV12-4, the J call TRBJ2-3, with D maybe TRBD1 (5 bases). Trimming left V 3 bases short and J 2 bases short, with 9 bases between. The CDR3 loop spans 14 amino acids. The CDR3 bases are TGTGCCAGCAGTTTTAGGGGTTACACAGATACGCAGTATTTT. Residues: CASSFRGYTDTQYF.

The genes are TRBV6-5 and TRBJ2-7; D is undetermined. The CDR3 spans 16 residues. Trimming pared 0 bases from V and 3 bases from J, leaving 15 bases between. Germline V gene sequence: CDR1 MNHEY, CDR2 SVGAGI. The CDR3 spells CASSYSVGNSIYEQYF. DNA of the CDR3: TGTGCCAGCAGTTACTCCGTGGGGAATAGCATCTACGAGCAGTACTTC.

The J gene is TRBJ1-4, the V gene TRBV6-2 or TRBV6-3; unclear D gene. The V end lost 0 bases, the J end lost 5 bases, and 10 bases lay between the germline ends. The germline V gene encodes CDR1 MNHEY and CDR2 SVGEGT. The CDR3 loop spans 15 amino acids. CDR3 DNA: TGTGCCAGCAGTTACTCAGGACGGATAAATGAAAAACTGTTTTTT. This sequence encodes CASSYSGRINEKLFF.

The chain carries TRBV12-5 and TRBJ2-1; D gene unclear. V was cut by 2 bases and J by 7 bases, with 6 bases left in between. The CDR3 sequence is 12 residues long. Per the germline V gene, CDR1 is LGHNT and CDR2 is FRNRAP. CDR3 loop: CASGLIGNEQFF. In DNA, the CDR3 is TGTGCTAGTGGTTTGATAGGTAATGAGCAGTTCTTC.

The chain links TRBV2 to TRBJ2-3; D gene unclear. Germline CDR1 reads SNHLY; CDR2 reads FYNNEI. The CDR3 totals 9 residues. V was clipped by 0 bases and J by 14 bases, with 3 bases between them. The CDR3 protein is CASSEALYF. The CDR3 bases are TGTGCCAGCAGTGAAGCTCTGTATTTT.

The rearrangement links TRBV7-9 to TRBJ1-6; D not certain. V lost 5 bases and J lost 6, with 26 bases in between. CDR1 and CDR2 (germline): SEHNR, FQNEAQ (reference sequence). This CDR3 is built from 19 residues. CDR3: CASSALGYIADRTNSPLHF. CDR3 DNA: TGTGCCAGCAGCGCCCTAGGGTACATCGCGGATCGGACTAATTCACCCCTCCACTTT.

V and J are TRBV5-1 and TRBJ2-5; TRBD1 matches 11 bases. The CDR3 length is 15 residues. CDR1 and CDR2 (germline): SGHRS, YFSETQ. V lost 3 bases to trimming and J lost 5 bases; unmatched junction nucleotides: 6. The CDR3: CASSWPGQGDETQYF. The CDR3 DNA reads TGCGCCAGCAGCTGGCCGGGACAGGGGGACGAGACCCAGTACTTC.

This chain joins TRBV7-6 and TRBJ2-3, with 8 bases that match TRBD2. Germline-derived CDR1 and CDR2 are SGHVS and FNYEAQ. Trimming removed 5 bases from V and 0 bases from J; junction bases left unmatched: 4. The CDR3 contains 15 residues. This chain's CDR3 is CASSTGGGSTDTQYF. The CDR3 bases are TGTGCCAGCAGCACCGGGGGGGGAAGCACAGATACGCAGTATTTT.

The rearrangement uses TRBV3-1 and TRBJ2-1; 10 nucleotides line up with TRBD2. Germline trimming cut 0 bases from V and 0 bases from J; bases unmatched to any gene: 8. Germline V gene lookup returns CDR1 LGHDT and CDR2 YNNKEL (reference sequence). This CDR3 region has 19 residues. DNA for the CDR3: TGTGCCAGCAGCCAAGAGGCTAGCGGGGGCATAAGCTCCTACAATGAGCAGTTCTTC. It codes for CASSQEASGGISSYNEQFF.

This chain connects TRBV19 to TRBJ2-7; D might be TRBD1 (6 bases). Looked up from germline, CDR1 is LNHDA and CDR2 is SQIVND (reference sequence). The CDR3 extends over 14 amino acids. V gave up 3 bases and J gave up 4 bases, with 13 bases separating them. For the CDR3, the DNA is TGTGCCAGTAGTATCGGCCAGGGGTGGTACGAGCAGTACTTC. Translated, it gives CASSIGQGWYEQYF.

The chain couples TRBV28 to TRBJ1-5; the D gene is possibly TRBD1 (6 bases). Germline CDR1 MDHEN, CDR2 SYDVKM. The CDR3 is made up of 15 amino acids. V lost 3 bases and J 2 bases, leaving 11 bases between the germline ends. The CDR3 nucleotides read TGTGCCAGCAGTTTCAGGGGTCGGGGCAATCAGCCCCAGCATTTT. Translation: CASSFRGRGNQPQHF.

For the CDR3, the DNA is TGTGCCAGCAGTGAATCGGGACTCTCTGGAAACACCATATATTTT. As protein: CASSESGLSGNTIYF. The gene calls are TRBV2 and TRBJ1-3; maybe TRBD1 (5 bases). Trimming took 2 bases from V and 0 from J, leaving 8 bases between them. This CDR3 contains 15 residues. Germline CDR1 is SNHLY and CDR2 is FYNNEI.

The rearrangement links TRBV27 to TRBJ2-6; TRBD1 or TRBD2 may be the D gene (5 bases each). The CDR3 totals 18 residues. V was pared by 6 bases and J by 1 base, with 19 bases between. CDR1 is MNHEY, CDR2 SMNVEV, per germline (reference sequence). The CDR3 reads CASRHIGTVVSGANVLTF. As DNA, the CDR3 is TGTGCCAGCAGACATATCGGGACGGTGGTGTCTGGGGCCAACGTCCTGACTTTC.

This rearrangement joins TRBV12-3 or TRBV12-4 to TRBJ1-2; no reliable D call. Trimming left V 5 bases short and J 4 bases short, with 11 bases between. CDR3 length equals 13 residues. The CDR3 DNA reads TGTGCCAGCAGTCCACCGGACCCCTATGGCTACACCTTC. Protein: CASSPPDPYGYTF.

The genes are TRBV13 and TRBJ2-4, with D possibly matching TRBD2 (5 bases). V was shortened by 4 bases and J by 8 bases, with 15 bases between the two germline ends. Germline V CDR1 and CDR2: PRHDT, FYEKMQ (reference sequence). This CDR3 region has 14 residues. As DNA, the CDR3 is TGTGCCAGCAGCTCGCCGGGATTATCAGACATTCAGTACTTC. Its translation is CASSSPGLSDIQYF.

The chain employs TRBV27 and TRBJ1-3, with D perhaps TRBD1 (6 bases). Germline assignment: CDR1 MNHEY and CDR2 SMNVEV (reference sequence). Trimming cost V 6 bases and J 0 bases, with 9 bases left between them. The CDR3 is made up of 14 amino acids. DNA of the CDR3: TGTGCCAGCAGCGCAGGGGCCTCTGGAAACACCATATATTTT. It translates to CASSAGASGNTIYF.

This chain connects TRBV27 to TRBJ1-1; 7 bases match TRBD1. The CDR3 totals 13 residues. J was trimmed by 11 bases and V by 3 bases; bases with no gene match: 9. Germline CDR1 and CDR2: MNHEY and SMNVEV (reference sequence). As DNA, the CDR3 is TGTGCCAGCAGTTTGGTCCCCGGGACAGAGGCTTTCTTT. It specifies CASSLVPGTEAFF.

CDR3 amino acids: CASSPLYQTGVSQETQYF. CDR3 nucleotide sequence: TGTGCCAGCAGCCCCCTTTACCAGACAGGGGTTTCACAAGAGACCCAGTACTTC. The chain links TRBV7-9 to TRBJ2-5; 8 bases match TRBD1. This CDR3 is 18 amino acids long. The germline gives CDR1 SEHNR, CDR2 FQNEAQ (reference sequence). V lost 5 bases, J lost 2 bases, and 16 bases stayed unmatched.

The CDR3 here is CASSQVSAGGPRSHNEQFF. As DNA, the CDR3 is TGTGCCAGCAGCCAAGTCAGCGCGGGGGGGCCCCGGTCCCACAATGAGCAGTTCTTC. This chain joins TRBV3-1 and TRBJ2-1; 9 bases match TRBD2. CDR3 length equals 19 residues. The germline V gene has CDR1 LGHDT and CDR2 YNNKEL (reference sequence). V lost 1 base, J lost 5 bases, and 15 bases stayed unmatched.

The V and J genes are TRBV6-1 and TRBJ2-3; D is unclear. The germline V gene has CDR1 MNHNS and CDR2 SASEGT. Trimming cost V 7 bases and J 4 bases, with 15 bases left between them. The CDR3 runs 14 residues. CDR3 bases: TGTGCCAGCACCCCCCGGCGGTTTGCAGATACGCAGTATTTT. This codes for CASTPRRFADTQYF.

This clonotype was recorded once. The V and J genes are TRBV27 and TRBJ2-1, with D possibly matching TRBD1 (6 bases). The V gene lost 6 bases and the J gene lost 5 bases, with 17 bases spanning the gap. Germline CDR1 MNHEY, CDR2 SMNVEV (reference sequence). The CDR3 contains 15 residues. DNA for the CDR3: TGTGCCAGCAGGCCAGGGGTCGTCGCTGACAATGAGCAGTTCTTC. Translating it yields CASRPGVVADNEQFF.